The entry that follows covers one T cell receptor (beta chain) sequence. The antigen is unknown. TCRdb re-called the 5' RACE reads and shows each CDR3 protein once, DNA omitted. The sample spans approximately 150,000 distinct CDR3 sequences; the ten largest clones claim around 6.8%. This specimen belongs to a study of monozygotic twins with inflammatory bowel disease. General observations from the study: The analysis yielded no support for one strong signal or clonotype associated with IBD.

CDR3 size: 12 residues. CDR1 SGDLS and CDR2 YYNGEE come from the germline V gene. This sequence was found in a human donor with ulcerative colitis or Crohn's disease, or a healthy co-twin of an affected twin (not recorded which). The material sequenced was blood. The V gene is TRBV9, the J gene TRBJ2-2. CDR3 amino acids: CASSAPNGELFF. Combining the CDR3 with reference TRBV9 and TRBJ2-2 gives the whole variable domain DSGVTQTPKHLITATGQRVTLRCSPRSGDLSVYWYQQSLDQGLQFLIQYYNGEERAKGNILERFSAQQFPDLHSELNLSSLELGDSALYFCASSAPNGELFFGEGSRLTVL.